These 10 T cell receptor beta chains share one sample of origin, sequenced in a study of blood T cells in healthy people across ages (dated by TCRdb to between 2014 and 2016). The library was prepared using 5' RACE. This sample was sequenced with an Illumina HiSeq 2500. A second roughly 7 to 12 cycle PCR used a sample-barcoded 5' primer and a J-beta primer mix. TCRdb's own reprocessing of the public reads used fastp at Q25 and MiXCR and kept productive beta chains. Rows are combined by CDR3 protein, so each entry shows the most common genes and DNA. The sample table lists under 1,000,000 distinct CDR3 sequences, around 34% of them with a count of one. The top ten constitute about an eighth of the sample. The sample comprised blood. The source of these receptors is a young man in good health.

In this sample, this clonotype turned up many times. The chain couples TRBV29-1 to TRBJ2-7, with 9 bases lining up with TRBD1. V lost 0 bases and J lost 5; bases outside the gene matches: 5. Germline lookup yields CDR1 SQVTM and CDR2 ANQGSEA. This CDR3 is 14 amino acids long. The CDR3 here is CSVEEYRGRDEQYF. CDR3 nucleotide sequence: TGCAGCGTTGAAGAATACAGGGGGCGTGACGAGCAGTACTTC.

In its sample, this clonotype was seen a few times. CDR3 protein: CASSARRQGQMPNYGYTF. The CDR3 DNA is TGTGCCAGCAGCGCCAGGCGGCAGGGCCAGATGCCTAACTATGGCTACACCTTC. This chain uses TRBV9 with TRBJ1-2; D may be TRBD1 (5 bases). The length of the CDR3 is 18 residues. The ends were cut back, 3 bases at V and 0 bases at J, with 21 bases in the middle. Per the germline V gene, CDR1 is SGDLS and CDR2 is YYNGEE.

The V gene is TRBV5-1, the J gene TRBJ2-1; D is possibly TRBD2 (6 bases). CDR1 is SGHRS and CDR2 is YFSETQ in the germline V gene. V was clipped by 6 bases and J by 12 bases, with 22 bases between them. The CDR3 loop spans 14 amino acids. The CDR3 sequence: CASNPREYGDGQFF. The CDR3 DNA is TGCGCCAGCAATCCGCGGGAATATGGGGATGGGCAGTTCTTC.

The chain employs TRBV19 and TRBJ2-7; a weak D match, TRBD2 (7 bases). CDR1 and CDR2 from the germline V gene are LNHDA and SQIVND (reference sequence). This CDR3 has 16 amino acids. The V end lost 0 bases, the J end lost 3 bases, and 15 bases lay between the germline ends. The CDR3: CASSIEGGGTNYEQYF. In nucleotides, the CDR3 is TGTGCCAGTAGTATAGAGGGCGGGGGCACAAACTACGAGCAGTACTTC.

In its sample, this clonotype was seen a few times. The chain joins TRBV27 to TRBJ2-3; TRBD2 aligns across 8 bases. Germline V gene sequence: CDR1 MNHEY, CDR2 SMNVEV (reference sequence). The CDR3 is 19 amino acids. The V and J ends lost 2 bases and 3 bases, in that order; junction bases with no gene match: 16. CDR3 protein: CASSLTGGLSGRETDTQYF. The CDR3 DNA reads TGTGCCAGCAGTTTAACGGGGGGTCTGAGCGGGAGAGAGACAGATACGCAGTATTTT.

At least ten counts were recorded for this clonotype. V gene TRBV6-2 or TRBV6-3 combines with J gene TRBJ2-5, with a possible D match to TRBD1 (6 bases). V was trimmed by 7 bases and J by 4 bases, leaving 16 bases between them. The CDR3 consists of 14 residues. Germline V gives CDR1 MNHEY, CDR2 SVGEGT. Written as DNA, the CDR3 is TGTGCCAGCACCCCAAACCCCAGGGGAGAGACCCAGTACTTC. Translating gives CASTPNPRGETQYF.

This clonotype occurred a few times. The chain has TRBV20-1 and TRBJ1-1; D remains unclear. Trimming left V 3 bases short and J 1 base short, with 9 bases between. In germline, CDR1 is DFQATT, CDR2 SNEGSKA (reference sequence). The CDR3 is 13 residues long. CDR3 DNA sequence: TGCAGTGCTAGCGAACACTCGAACACTGAAGCTTTCTTT. This translates into CSASEHSNTEAFF.

The chain has TRBV12-3 or TRBV12-4 and TRBJ1-1; no firm D call. This CDR3 comprises 13 residues. Trimming cost V 2 bases and J 7 bases, with 11 bases left between them. In DNA form, the CDR3 reads TGTGCCAGCAGTTTAACCCTTCGGCGTGAAGCTTTCTTT. Its translation is CASSLTLRREAFF.

This clonotype has a count of ten or more. This sequence joins TRBV24-1 and TRBJ2-5; 10 nucleotides match TRBD1. The trim removed 5 bases at V and 3 bases at J, leaving 2 bases unmatched. The CDR3 has 14 residues. From germline, CDR1 is KGHDR and CDR2 SFDVKD. As DNA, the CDR3 is TGTGCCACCAGTGCCGGGACAGGGGAAGAGACCCAGTACTTC. This codes for CATSAGTGEETQYF.

This sequence joins TRBV6-5 and TRBJ1-2; a possible D gene is TRBD1 (6 bases). This CDR3 region has 14 residues. Trimming pared 8 bases from V and 0 bases from J, leaving 13 bases between. From germline, CDR1 is MNHEY and CDR2 SVGAGI. In nucleotides, the CDR3 is TGTGCCAGCGGTACAGGGCCAACTAACTATGGCTACACCTTC. Amino acid sequence: CASGTGPTNYGYTF.